These 28 T cell receptor beta chains came from one sample sequenced in a study of cytomegalovirus exposure and HLA in healthy donors. 60 Vbeta and 13 Jbeta primers were used in PCR. The protocol was immunoSEQ multiplex PCR, while the TCRdb copy is restricted to in-frame clones and leaves out a portion. The sample lists some 130,000 clones, roughly four fifths seen once, with around 10% in the top ten. The specimen sequenced was PBMCs. The receptors derive from a male donor in good health and CMV-seropositive.

The J gene is TRBJ2-1, the V gene TRBV4-2, with 7 bases aligning to TRBD2. Trimming cost V 1 base and J 3 bases; bases outside gene matches: 15. This CDR3 is 19 amino acids long. Germline V gene sequence: CDR1 LGHNA, CDR2 YNFKEQ. The CDR3 DNA is TGTGCCAGCAGCCAAGGCGGGATTCCAGCGGGAATTTTCTACAATGAGCAGTTCTTC. Translated, it gives CASSQGGIPAGIFYNEQFF.

The genes are TRBV27 and TRBJ1-1; a weak D match, TRBD1 (5 bases). The CDR3 consists of 12 residues. Germline CDR1 reads MNHEY; CDR2 reads SMNVEV (reference sequence). The V gene lost 4 bases and the J gene lost 4 bases, with 7 bases spanning the gap. Here the CDR3 DNA reads TGTGCCAGCAGTTCAGGGCGCACTGAAGCTTTCTTT. This codes for CASSSGRTEAFF.

The rearrangement uses TRBV7-8 and TRBJ2-5; D possibly corresponds to TRBD2 (7 bases). Germline values: CDR1 SGHVS, CDR2 FQNEAQ. The CDR3 runs 12 residues. The germline V and J ends were trimmed by 5 bases and 13 bases, with 17 bases remaining between them. The CDR3 loop reads CASSPRGAQWYF. The CDR3 nucleotides are TGTGCCAGCAGCCCTCGGGGGGCACAATGGTACTTC.

This chain links TRBV29-1 with TRBJ2-2; 8 nucleotides align to TRBD1. Germline CDR1 is SQVTM and CDR2 is ANQGSEA. Trimming took 7 bases from V and 1 from J; bases not matched to a gene: 5. The CDR3 spans 14 residues. The CDR3 loop reads CSGGQGGNTGELFF. The CDR3 DNA is TGCAGCGGCGGACAGGGCGGGAACACCGGGGAGCTGTTTTTT.

The CDR3 nucleotides read TGTGCCATCAAAGGGCTAGCGGGAGCAGATACGCAGTATTTT. Translated, it gives CAIKGLAGADTQYF. This chain links TRBV10-3 with TRBJ2-3; 10 bases match TRBD2. CDR1 and CDR2 from the germline V gene are ENHRY and SYGVKD. The CDR3 contains 14 residues. V lost 7 bases to trimming and J lost 4 bases; unmatched junction nucleotides: 5.

The V call is TRBV28, the J call TRBJ2-5; the match to TRBD1 covers 8 bases. CDR1 and CDR2 (germline): MDHEN, SYDVKM. V shed 5 bases, J shed 4 bases, and the junction held 3 bases outside the gene matches. CDR3 length equals 13 residues. The CDR3 loop reads CASSQGALETQYF. Written as DNA, the CDR3 is TGTGCCAGCAGTCAGGGGGCTCTAGAGACCCAGTACTTC.

The chain carries TRBV6-6 and TRBJ1-3, with TRBD1 as a possible D gene (5 bases). Germline CDR1 reads MNHNY; CDR2 reads SVGAGI (reference sequence). CDR3 length: 13 residues. With 5 bases removed from V and 7 bases from J, the gap between germline ends came to 12 bases. The CDR3 nucleotides read TGTGCCAGCAGTACAGGTTCGGCGAACACCATATATTTT. Encoded protein: CASSTGSANTIYF.

This clone showed up just once. The chain has TRBV2 and TRBJ2-3; no definite D call. CDR3 length equals 14 residues. Germline lookup yields CDR1 SNHLY and CDR2 FYNNEI. V shed 5 bases and J shed 0 bases, with 9 bases lying between them. The CDR3 reads CASSRQESTDTQYF. CDR3 DNA sequence: TGTGCCAGCAGTAGGCAGGAAAGCACAGATACGCAGTATTTT. Drawing the rest from reference TRBV2 and TRBJ2-3, the complete variable domain is EPEVTQTPSHQVTQMGQEVILRCVPISNHLYFYWYRQILGQKVEFLVSFYNNEISEKSEIFDDQFSVERPDGSNFTLKIRSTKLEDSAMYFCASSRQESTDTQYFGPGTRLTVL.

The sample holds a few counts of this clone. CDR3 DNA sequence: TGTGCCAGCTCACCCAGCAGGGGCTCTGGGGCCAACGTCCTGACTTTC. It translates to CASSPSRGSGANVLTF. The chain couples TRBV18 to TRBJ2-6, with D possibly matching TRBD1 (6 bases). Per germline, CDR1 KGHSH and CDR2 LQKENI. V was clipped by 3 bases and J by 0 bases, with 9 bases between them. There are 16 residues in the CDR3. Combining the CDR3 with reference TRBV18 and TRBJ2-6 gives the whole variable domain NAGVMQNPRHLVRRRGQEARLRCSPMKGHSHVYWYRQLPEEGLKFMVYLQKENIIDESGMPKERFSAEFPKEGPSILRIQQVVRGDSAAYFCASSPSRGSGANVLTFGAGSRLTVL.

V usage is TRBV6-6 and J usage is TRBJ1-2; perhaps TRBD1 as D (6 bases). CDR1 and CDR2 from the germline V gene are MNHNY and SVGAGI (reference sequence). CDR3 length: 13 amino acids. The V end was cut by 6 bases, the J end by 8 bases, with 16 bases between. CDR3 residues: CASSSGTKGGYTF. The CDR3 nucleotides read TGTGCCAGCAGCTCCGGGACAAAAGGAGGCTACACCTTC.

The chain couples TRBV25-1 to TRBJ2-2, with 14 positions matching TRBD2. The ends lost 3 bases at V and 6 bases at J; junction bases unmatched: 6. From germline, CDR1 is MGHDK and CDR2 SYGVNS. The CDR3 has 17 amino acids. CDR3 loop: CASSDHRLAGGAGELFF. As DNA, the CDR3 is TGTGCCAGCAGTGACCACCGACTAGCGGGAGGGGCCGGGGAGCTGTTTTTT.

This rearrangement joins TRBV27 to TRBJ2-1; 10 nucleotides line up with TRBD2. Germline assignment: CDR1 MNHEY and CDR2 SMNVEV (reference sequence). The CDR3 is made up of 16 amino acids. V lost 7 bases to trimming and J lost 0 bases; unmatched junction nucleotides: 6. CDR3 in DNA: TGTGCCAGCATTCCGGTAGCGGGAGGCTCCTACAATGAGCAGTTCTTC. The encoded protein is CASIPVAGGSYNEQFF.

The V gene is TRBV7-2, the J gene TRBJ1-2; D is perhaps TRBD1 (5 bases). Germline CDR1 SGHTA, CDR2 FQGNSA. The CDR3 loop spans 17 amino acids. V was trimmed by 1 base and J by 4 bases, leaving 19 bases between them. Here the CDR3 DNA reads TGTGCCAGCAGCTTAGTGATGGGGCGCCCAAAGTTCTATGGCTACACCTTC. Protein sequence: CASSLVMGRPKFYGYTF.

The gene calls are TRBV6-5 and TRBJ1-1; D is unresolved. CDR1 is MNHEY, CDR2 SVGAGI, per germline. CDR3 length equals 15 residues. V was cut by 7 bases and J by 0 bases, with 15 bases left in between. CDR3 nucleotide sequence: TGTGCCAGCACCCATCCCGGGAGATTGAACACTGAAGCTTTCTTT. Protein product: CASTHPGRLNTEAFF.

The rearrangement joins TRBV28 to TRBJ2-5; D is unclear. Trimming removed 7 bases at V and 0 bases at J, with 24 bases between. CDR1 and CDR2 from the germline V gene are MDHEN and SYDVKM. The CDR3 runs to 18 residues. The CDR3, as DNA: TGTGCCAGCATTCCCCTCGGCCCGCGGAAAAAGTACCAAGAGACCCAGTACTTC. Its translation is CASIPLGPRKKYQETQYF.

The V call is TRBV29-1, the J call TRBJ2-5, with a possible D match to TRBD1 (5 bases). V lost 0 bases to trimming and J lost 4 bases, with 15 bases between them. The CDR3 loop spans 15 amino acids. Germline V CDR1 and CDR2: SQVTM, ANQGSEA. Written as DNA, the CDR3 is TGCAGCGTTGAAGATCTTCGACAGTTACCAGAGACCCAGTACTTC. The encoded protein is CSVEDLRQLPETQYF.

This CDR3 is CATCPHRGGYEQYF. In DNA form, the CDR3 reads TGTGCCACCTGCCCCCACAGGGGCGGCTACGAGCAGTACTTC. J is TRBJ2-7 and V is TRBV28, with TRBD1 matching over 7 bases. The CDR3 totals 14 residues. V lost 10 bases to trimming and J lost 3 bases; unmatched junction nucleotides: 12. The germline V gene has CDR1 MDHEN and CDR2 SYDVKM.

The rearrangement joins TRBV6-6 to TRBJ2-2; 9 bases line up with TRBD2. V shed 6 bases and J 7 bases; nucleotides not matched to a gene: 9. The germline gives CDR1 MNHNY, CDR2 SVGAGI (reference sequence). The CDR3 is 15 amino acids. The CDR3 DNA is TGTGCCAGCAGAGAAGACGAACTAGCGGGCGGGGAGCTGTTTTTT. Protein: CASREDELAGGELFF.

The rearrangement links TRBV4-3 to TRBJ1-5; D is unresolved. Germline CDR1 and CDR2: LGHNA and YSLEER. Trimming cost V 0 bases and J 5 bases, with 11 bases left between them. This CDR3 region has 15 residues. Here the CDR3 reads CASSQESGWDQPQHF. CDR3 DNA sequence: TGCGCCAGCAGCCAAGAATCCGGGTGGGATCAGCCCCAGCATTTT.

The rearrangement links TRBV19 to TRBJ2-1; no definite D call. Germline values: CDR1 LNHDA, CDR2 SQIVND (reference sequence). V lost 0 bases and J lost 12, with 9 bases in between. This CDR3 region has 12 residues. The CDR3 DNA reads TGTGCCAGTAGTATAGACCCGCGCGCGCAGTTCTTC. The encoded protein is CASSIDPRAQFF.

The chain has TRBV7-3 and TRBJ2-5, with TRBD2 matching over 9 bases. V lost 1 base to trimming and J lost 3 bases; unmatched junction nucleotides: 6. Germline CDR1 SGHTA, CDR2 FQGTGA. This CDR3 spans 16 amino acids. CDR3 sequence: CASSLIAGVRKETQYF. In DNA, the CDR3 is TGTGCCAGCAGCTTAATAGCGGGAGTACGAAAAGAGACCCAGTACTTC.

The chain has TRBV7-8 and TRBJ2-1, with D hard to call. The CDR3 runs to 14 residues. Germline-derived CDR1 and CDR2 are SGHVS and FQNEAQ. V was shortened by 4 bases and J by 10 bases, with 17 bases between the two germline ends. The CDR3 DNA follows: TGTGCCAGCAGCTCCCACCCCCAGCGTTTCGAGCAGTTCTTC. This sequence encodes CASSSHPQRFEQFF.

The chain joins TRBV28 to TRBJ2-7; 9 nucleotides agree with TRBD2. Germline V gives CDR1 MDHEN, CDR2 SYDVKM. The CDR3 runs 15 residues. Trimming removed 2 bases from V and 6 bases from J; junction bases left unmatched: 8. The CDR3 protein is CASSLRVAGEPEQYF. The DNA of the CDR3 is TGTGCCAGCAGTTTAAGGGTAGCGGGAGAGCCCGAGCAGTACTTC. Variable domain in full (rest from reference TRBV28 and TRBJ2-7): DVKVTQSSRYLVKRTGEKVFLECVQDMDHENMFWYRQDPGLGLRLIYFSYDVKMKEKGDIPEGYSVSREKKERFSLILESASTNQTSMYLCASSLRVAGEPEQYFGPGTRLTVT.

This clone has a single count. The J gene is TRBJ2-3, the V gene TRBV5-5; TRBD2 aligns across 7 bases. V trimming: 4 bases; J trimming: 6 bases; junction bases outside the gene matches: 14. CDR1 is SGHKS, CDR2 YYEKEE, per germline (reference sequence). The CDR3 sequence is 16 residues long. This chain's CDR3 is CASSQTSSGPTDTQYF. CDR3 DNA: TGTGCCAGCAGCCAAACCTCTAGCGGCCCCACGGATACGCAGTATTTT.

V is TRBV5-5 and J is TRBJ2-1; TRBD1 agrees at 9 bases. The length of the CDR3 is 16 residues. With V trimmed by 5 bases and J by 8 bases, 14 bases remained unmatched. Germline V lookup: CDR1 SGHKS, CDR2 YYEKEE (reference sequence). Here the CDR3 reads CASRSEQGAIGHEQFF. The CDR3 DNA is TGTGCCAGCAGATCCGAACAGGGGGCGATAGGGCATGAGCAGTTCTTC.

This clone has just a few counts. The chain uses TRBV28 and TRBJ2-2; D is possibly TRBD2 (5 bases). The germline CDR1 and CDR2 sequences are MDHEN and SYDVKM. V dropped 3 bases and J dropped 5 bases, with 16 bases sitting between them. The CDR3 is made up of 16 amino acids. The CDR3 DNA is TGTGCCAGCAGTTTTTCGCCGGGAACGGGGACCGGGGAGCTGTTTTTT. Translated, it gives CASSFSPGTGTGELFF. Full variable domain (remainder filled in from reference TRBV28 and TRBJ2-2): DVKVTQSSRYLVKRTGEKVFLECVQDMDHENMFWYRQDPGLGLRLIYFSYDVKMKEKGDIPEGYSVSREKKERFSLILESASTNQTSMYLCASSFSPGTGTGELFFGEGSRLTVL.

This clone was counted between two and nine times. The chain uses TRBV5-1 and TRBJ1-3, with 7 bases aligning to TRBD1. The CDR3 has 15 residues. CDR1 is SGHRS, CDR2 YFSETQ, per germline. V gave up 4 bases and J gave up 0 bases; unmatched junction bases: 4. CDR3 in amino acids: CASSLRGDSGNTIYF. The CDR3 nucleotides are TGCGCCAGCAGCCTCAGGGGGGACTCTGGAAACACCATATATTTT.

The chain couples TRBV7-2 to TRBJ1-1; a weak D match, TRBD1 (6 bases). V lost 5 bases to trimming and J lost 3 bases, with 13 bases between them. This CDR3 spans 14 amino acids. Per the germline V gene, CDR1 is SGHTA and CDR2 is FQGNSA. The CDR3 here is CASSPRGGDTEAFF. CDR3 DNA sequence: TGTGCCAGCAGCCCCAGGGGTGGGGACACTGAAGCTTTCTTT.